This T cell receptor beta chain derives from a study of T-cell memory formation after mild COVID-19 (dated by TCRdb to about 2021). Study-wide context: TCR sequence clusters from the two donors were found to be largely donor specific. T-cell clones expanding and contracting after mild COVID-19 in two donors were tracked by longitudinal TCRalpha and TCRbeta repertoire sequencing. Two young, previously healthy adult volunteers made up the cohort, one male and one female. What the work shows at the level of the full study, not this receptor alone: From day 15 to 85, contracting clones showed balanced CD4/CD8 phenotypes, whereas a second wave of clones that expanded from day 15 to 37 leaned towards CD4+. Contracting CD4+ clones turned up mainly in the CM and EM memory subsets, whereas EMRA was where CD8+ clones were enriched. The second-wave clones that peaked on day 37 were not confirmed to be SARS-CoV-2 specific. Some responding clones were detected in pre-infection memory, suggesting pre-existing cross-reactive memory T cells joined the SARS-CoV-2 response. The study included only a couple of mild cases, and larger cohorts that include severe cases with pre-infection samples were judged to be necessary.

Sequencing was performed on an Illumina NovaSeq 6000. TCRalpha and TCRbeta cDNA libraries were built by 5'RACE with constant-segment primers, adding sample barcodes and unique molecular identifiers. Trizol reagent was used to extract RNA from every sample. Libraries were amplified in two PCR steps, with a second sample barcode and Illumina TruSeq adapters added in the second step. The libraries were sequenced on an Illumina NovaSeq using 2 x 150 bp paired-end reads. The study's processing was this. Reads were demultiplexed and collapsed into UMI-guided consensus sequences with migec v1.2.7. Using mixcr v2.1.11, the UMI consensuses were aligned to TRA and TRB V and J templates and assembled into clonotypes. Expanded or contracted clonotypes were those called significant by both edgeR and NoisET, with noise models trained on biological replicates. For edgeR calls, the cutoffs were a false discovery rate-adjusted p below 0.01 and a log2 fold-change threshold of 1. As an exploratory analysis of dynamics, max-normalized trajectories of the 1000 most abundant clonotypes were examined by PCA with hierarchical clustering. Separately sequenced CD4+ and CD8+ repertoires were used to assign the CD4 or CD8 phenotype of responding clones. Clones were called with MiXCR by TCRdb after fastp trimmed the public reads at Q25, and only in-frame beta chains were retained. Entries are consolidated by CDR3 protein sequence, retaining the most common genes and DNA. V and J calls and clone size were set by TCRdb, not the authors. The sample contains about 340,000 distinct CDR3 sequences, under 15% of them found a single time. The ten largest clones represent about 21% of the sample.

V is pared back by 6 bases and J by 2 bases, with 17 bases lying between the germline termini. Including cysteine and phenylalanine, the CDR3 has 14 amino acids. Here the CDR3 DNA is all that survives: 42 bases in frame from base 1. CDR1 and CDR2 are read off the germline V gene (reference sequence) as DFQATT and SNEGSKA. Ficoll-Paque density gradient centrifugation was the method used to isolate PBMCs. This clonotype was observed a handful of times. What this receptor recognizes is not known. No base quality information exists; no much larger clone differs at one position. The origin of this receptor is a man aged 18-30 years who had mild COVID-19 (a few samples of this study predate the infection). The sample titles of this study are shuffled in the database, so cell type and time point are left out; the donor was told from shared clones. The sequenced sample consisted of PBMCs or a T cell subset sorted from them (not recorded which). The V and J genes are TRBV20-1 and TRBJ2-7; the D gene is perhaps TRBD1, from 5 matching bases. The DNA reads as follows: TGCAGTGCCCGCGGAGCAGGGTCACCCTACGAGCAGTACTTC. The translation is CSARGAGSPYEQYF.